Listed here are 29 T cell receptor beta chains from one sample, sequenced in a study of T cell repertoires in aging, cancer and after chemotherapy. The template was genomic DNA from peripheral blood, not RNA. TRB rearrangements spanning V, D and J were amplified using mixed TRB-A/B primers. Each CDR3 protein is one row after TCRdb ran MiXCR on the multiplex PCR reads. The sample has thousands of distinct CDR3 sequences, less than 35% seen once. Material: blood. These receptors were collected from a human donor in good health.

The rearrangement links TRBV15 to TRBJ1-3; D possibly corresponds to TRBD1 (6 bases). The CDR3 has 14 amino acids. CDR1 is LNHNV and CDR2 is YYDKDF in the germline V gene (reference sequence). Trimming removed 3 bases from V and 0 bases from J, with 6 bases in between. The CDR3 DNA sequence: TGTGCCACCAGCAGCAGGGGCTCTGGAAACACCATATATTTT. Protein: CATSSRGSGNTIYF.

Sample share makes this clonotype medium-sized. The V and J genes are TRBV19 and TRBJ2-3, with 7 positions matching TRBD2. Per germline, CDR1 LNHDA and CDR2 SQIVND (reference sequence). V was pared by 9 bases and J by 0 bases, with 6 bases of the junction left unmatched. This CDR3 comprises 14 residues. CDR3 protein: CASSTSPSTDTQYF. Here the CDR3 DNA reads TGTGCCAGCTCGACTAGCCCAAGCACAGATACGCAGTATTTT.

The chain carries TRBV14 and TRBJ2-3; D gene ambiguous. Germline V gene sequence: CDR1 SGHDN, CDR2 FVKESK. V lost 2 bases to trimming and J lost 4 bases, with 7 bases between them. The CDR3 is made up of 13 amino acids. This chain's CDR3 is CASSQFLADTQYF. CDR3 in DNA: TGTGCCAGCAGCCAATTCCTAGCAGATACGCAGTATTTT.

This clonotype is termed medium-sized (0.01 to 0.1%). The CDR3 DNA is TGTGCCACCAGCAGCTCACAGGGGGACGGCACAGATACGCAGTATTTT. Translation gives CATSSSQGDGTDTQYF. V is TRBV15 and J is TRBJ2-3; 8 bases are a match to TRBD1. Trimming cost V 3 bases and J 1 base; bases outside gene matches: 6. CDR1 LNHNV and CDR2 YYDKDF come from the germline V gene (reference sequence). The CDR3 loop spans 16 amino acids.

The V and J genes are TRBV12-3 or TRBV12-4 and TRBJ2-5; D not resolved. The V gene lost 6 bases and the J gene lost 5 bases, with 13 bases spanning the gap. This CDR3 spans 13 amino acids. The CDR3 region has the DNA TGTGCCAGCAGACTGGCCCAAGGGGAGACCCAGTACTTC. Protein product: CASRLAQGETQYF.

This clonotype has more than one count but fewer than ten. This chain joins TRBV20-1 and TRBJ1-6; D not resolved. This CDR3 contains 13 residues. V was pared by 5 bases and J by 5 bases, with 10 bases between. CDR1 DFQATT and CDR2 SNEGSKA come from the germline V gene (reference sequence). CDR3 bases: TGCAGTGCTGGCGCAAGCCATAATTCACCCCTCCACTTT. It encodes CSAGASHNSPLHF.

Remarks on this clonotype: A much larger clone lies one base from this, so it may be a read error. The chain joins TRBV30 to TRBJ1-4, with 7 bases that match TRBD1. In germline, CDR1 is GTSNPN, CDR2 SVGIG (reference sequence). After removal of 4 bases from V and 6 bases from J, the junction contained 11 bases not matched to a gene. The CDR3 runs 15 residues. Written as DNA, the CDR3 is TGTGCCTGGAATGGGCCGGGACAGAAGCATGAAAAACTGTTTTTT. Its translation is CAWNGPGQKHEKLFF.

In this sample, this clonotype is medium-sized (0.01 to 0.1%). V gene TRBV11-1 combines with J gene TRBJ2-1, with 8 nucleotides matching TRBD2. Trimming took 6 bases from V and 6 from J; bases not matched to a gene: 10. Germline V gene data show CDR1 as SGHAT and CDR2 as FQDESV (reference sequence). This CDR3 is built from 15 residues. CDR3 nucleotide sequence: TGTGCCAGCAGACAAGGCGGGGGGACTCGCAATGAGCAGTTCTTC. Translation gives CASRQGGGTRNEQFF.

Of note for this clonotype: One end of the junction fails to match germline, which may point to a read error. The chain links TRBV4-1 to TRBJ2-2; no clear D gene. Germline V gene data show CDR1 as MGHRA and CDR2 as YSYEKL. There are 15 residues in the CDR3. CDR3 in amino acids: CASSLESENTGELFF. CDR3 in DNA: TGTGCCAGCAGCCTTGAAAGTGAGAACACCGGGGAGCTGTTTTTT.

The chain links TRBV27 to TRBJ1-1; D might be TRBD1 (6 bases). CDR3 length: 15 amino acids. CDR1 MNHEY and CDR2 SMNVEV come from the germline V gene (reference sequence). V was cut by 2 bases and J by 6 bases, with 16 bases left in between. The CDR3 DNA reads as TGTGCCAGCAGTTTAGCCCGCCCGACAGGCGCTGAAGCTTTCTTT. It specifies CASSLARPTGAEAFF.

The chain carries TRBV20-1 and TRBJ1-2; D is unclear. V was pared by 1 base and J by 2 bases, with 8 bases between. The germline V gene has CDR1 DFQATT and CDR2 SNEGSKA (reference sequence). The CDR3 is 13 residues long. The CDR3 region has the DNA TGCAGTGCTAGAGTACCCGGGAACTATGGCTACACCTTC. This encodes CSARVPGNYGYTF.

This clonotype ranks as medium-sized. V is TRBV19 and J is TRBJ1-1; 8 bases are a match to TRBD1. This CDR3 is 12 amino acids long. Trimming took 9 bases from V and 3 from J; bases not matched to a gene: 3. Germline V lookup: CDR1 LNHDA, CDR2 SQIVND (reference sequence). CDR3 sequence (DNA): TGTGCCAGCACGGACAGGGACACTGAAGCTTTCTTT. Amino acid sequence: CASTDRDTEAFF.

The chain uses TRBV10-3 and TRBJ1-2; no clear D. V lost 6 bases and J 8 bases, leaving 10 bases between the germline ends. Per the germline V gene, CDR1 is ENHRY and CDR2 is SYGVKD. CDR3 length equals 11 residues. The chain's CDR3 is CAIRDMGGYTF. CDR3 sequence (DNA): TGTGCCATCAGAGACATGGGCGGCTACACCTTC.

V and J are TRBV5-4 and TRBJ2-7, with TRBD2 matching over 8 bases. The junction had 7 bases not matched to a gene; V was cut back by 0 bases and J by 2 bases. CDR1 SGHNT and CDR2 YYREEE come from the germline V gene (reference sequence). The CDR3 sequence is 16 residues long. CDR3 loop: CASSLVPSSGPYEQYF. CDR3 coding DNA: TGTGCCAGCAGCTTGGTTCCATCTAGCGGGCCCTACGAGCAGTACTTC.

By share, this clonotype ranks as large. The chain combines TRBV29-1 with TRBJ2-7; TRBD1 is a possible D gene (6 bases). The CDR3 sequence is 13 residues long. V lost 3 bases, J lost 3 bases, and 12 bases lay in between. CDR1 is SQVTM and CDR2 is ANQGSEA in the germline V gene. CDR3 protein: CSVETGNHYEQYF. CDR3 DNA sequence: TGCAGCGTTGAGACAGGCAACCACTACGAGCAGTACTTC.

This clonotype has more than one count but fewer than ten. V is TRBV19 and J is TRBJ2-3, with 7 bases that match TRBD2. V shed 7 bases and J 6 bases; nucleotides not matched to a gene: 7. Germline loops: CDR1 LNHDA, CDR2 SQIVND (reference sequence). The length of the CDR3 is 13 residues. In DNA, the CDR3 is TGTGCCAGTACTGGGGGACTAAGGGATACGCAGTATTTT. This codes for CASTGGLRDTQYF. Filled out from reference TRBV19 and TRBJ2-3, the complete variable domain reads DGGITQSPKYLFRKEGQNVTLSCEQNLNHDAMYWYRQDPGQGLRLIYYSQIVNDFQKGDIAEGYSVSREKKESFPLTVTSAQKNPTAFYLCASTGGLRDTQYFGPGTRLTVL.

V and J are TRBV5-6 and TRBJ2-5; 7 bases agree with TRBD1. V dropped 3 bases and J dropped 2; count of bases not matched to a gene: 1. The CDR3 consists of 13 residues. Germline CDR1 reads SGHDT; CDR2 reads YYEEEE. The chain's CDR3 is CASSSRGQETQYF. CDR3 sequence (DNA): TGTGCCAGCAGCTCCAGGGGGCAAGAGACCCAGTACTTC.

This chain uses TRBV12-3 or TRBV12-4 with TRBJ1-2; D gene unclear. The CDR3 extends over 15 amino acids. V lost 6 bases and J 4 bases, leaving 18 bases between the germline ends. CDR3 in DNA: TGTGCCAGCAGCCTCACCAGGACCCCCGGCTATGGCTACACCTTC. It is translated as CASSLTRTPGYGYTF.

This clonotype showed up just a few times. This sequence joins TRBV19 and TRBJ2-7, with 7 bases that match TRBD1. V was pared by 10 bases and J by 3 bases, with 9 bases of the junction left unmatched. The CDR3 has 13 residues. Germline V gives CDR1 LNHDA, CDR2 SQIVND (reference sequence). Written as DNA, the CDR3 is TGTGCCACCTGGGACAGTAACTTCTACGAGCAGTACTTC. Translation: CATWDSNFYEQYF.

The genes are TRBV19 and TRBJ1-2; 11 nucleotides line up with TRBD1. The germline V gene has CDR1 LNHDA and CDR2 SQIVND (reference sequence). The CDR3 runs 15 residues. V lost 5 bases and J lost 7; bases outside the gene matches: 9. DNA for the CDR3: TGTGCCAGTAGTCCCCCCCGGACAGGGGGCGGTGGCTACACCTTC. Translating gives CASSPPRTGGGGYTF.

The chain combines TRBV5-6 with TRBJ2-5; D is possibly TRBD1 or TRBD2 (5 bases each). The CDR3 is 13 residues long. The ends were cut back, 3 bases at V and 2 bases at J, with 8 bases in the middle. Germline CDR1 is SGHDT and CDR2 is YYEEEE. CDR3 DNA: TGTGCCAGCAGCTCGGGGCCTCAAGAGACCCAGTACTTC. This codes for CASSSGPQETQYF.

The table lists this clonotype with a few counts. CDR3 in DNA: TGTGCCAGCAGTTATAGGACAGAGGGGGAGCTGTTTTTT. Protein sequence: CASSYRTEGELFF. V usage is TRBV12-3 or TRBV12-4 and J usage is TRBJ2-2; tentative D call: TRBD1 (6 bases). V lost 4 bases to trimming and J lost 8 bases, with 11 bases between them. The CDR3 runs to 13 residues.

The sample holds one count of this clonotype. The V call is TRBV12-3 or TRBV12-4, the J call TRBJ1-3, with D unresolved. With 2 bases removed from V and 0 bases from J, the gap between germline ends came to 5 bases. The CDR3 is 14 amino acids. The CDR3 nucleotides are TGTGCCAGCAGTTTAACGGTCTCTGGAAACACCATATATTTT. As protein: CASSLTVSGNTIYF.

This clonotype was observed a single time. The rearrangement uses TRBV20-1 and TRBJ2-1; 8 nucleotides match TRBD2. Germline CDR1 is DFQATT and CDR2 is SNEGSKA (reference sequence). This CDR3 comprises 14 residues. V dropped 1 base and J dropped 5; count of bases not matched to a gene: 4. The DNA of the CDR3 is TGCAGTGCTAGAGCACTAGCGGAGAACAATGAGCAGTTCTTC. It yields the protein CSARALAENNEQFF.

J is TRBJ1-1 and V is TRBV19; 8 positions match TRBD1. The CDR3 consists of 15 residues. Germline values: CDR1 LNHDA, CDR2 SQIVND (reference sequence). Germline trimming cut 4 bases from V and 0 bases from J; bases unmatched to any gene: 4. DNA of the CDR3: TGTGCCAGTAGTAACAGGGGGTCCCTGAACACTGAAGCTTTCTTT. Amino acid sequence: CASSNRGSLNTEAFF.

This clonotype was seen just once. V usage is TRBV5-1 and J usage is TRBJ2-1; D is perhaps TRBD2 (6 bases). The length of the CDR3 is 15 residues. V was pared by 5 bases and J by 4 bases, with 16 bases between. Germline CDR1 reads SGHRS; CDR2 reads YFSETQ. The DNA for the CDR3 is TGCGCCAGCAGTCAGGCGGGGCAGGTTTACAATGAGCAGTTCTTC. This encodes CASSQAGQVYNEQFF.

The V and J genes are TRBV6-5 and TRBJ1-1, with D possibly TRBD1 on 5 matching bases. The germline V gene encodes CDR1 MNHEY and CDR2 SVGAGI. The CDR3 spans 14 residues. Trimming removed 10 bases from V and 5 bases from J, with 20 bases in between. CDR3 amino acids: CAIAREGSWTEAFF. The CDR3 coding sequence is TGTGCCATAGCGCGGGAGGGGAGTTGGACTGAAGCTTTCTTT.

This clonotype is medium-sized (0.01 to 0.1%) by share. The chain employs TRBV29-1 and TRBJ2-3; D gene uncertain. The CDR3 contains 12 residues. Germline CDR1 reads SQVTM; CDR2 reads ANQGSEA. With 2 bases removed from V and 2 bases from J, the gap between germline ends came to 5 bases. This CDR3 is CSVEPDTDTQYF. The CDR3 nucleotides are TGCAGCGTTGAACCCGACACAGATACGCAGTATTTT.

V is TRBV18 and J is TRBJ1-3; 9 positions agree with TRBD1. The germline CDR1 and CDR2 sequences are KGHSH and LQKENI. The ends lost 4 bases at V and 3 bases at J; junction bases unmatched: 7. The CDR3 sequence is 16 residues long. The CDR3 spells CASSLRQGEIGNTIYF. In DNA, the CDR3 is TGTGCCAGCTCACTAAGACAGGGGGAAATTGGAAACACCATATATTTT.